What follows are 9 T cell receptor beta chains derived from one specimen sequenced in a study of cytomegalovirus exposure and HLA in healthy donors. Both 60 Vbeta primers and 13 Jbeta primers went into the PCR. This table comes from immunoSEQ multiplex PCR, and its TCRdb copy is limited to in-frame clones, with some not included. The sample gives about 130,000 clones, 77% of which show up once; 10% to 15% is in the top ten. Sequenced input: PBMCs. Receptors were obtained from a woman aged 40-49 years in good health and CMV-seropositive.

The chain employs TRBV18 and TRBJ1-3, with D perhaps TRBD1 (6 bases). CDR3 length equals 17 residues. Germline loops: CDR1 KGHSH, CDR2 LQKENI. The ends were cut back, 3 bases at V and 1 base at J, with 16 bases in the middle. Here the CDR3 DNA reads TGTGCCAGCTCACCTCTGGGCAGGGGCGCTTCTGGAAACACCATATATTTT. Protein: CASSPLGRGASGNTIYF.

The rearrangement uses TRBV6-4 and TRBJ1-1; TRBD1 agrees at 7 bases. This CDR3 is 14 amino acids long. CDR1 and CDR2 (germline): MRHNA, SNTAGT. V lost 6 bases and J lost 2; bases outside the gene matches: 6. In DNA form, the CDR3 reads TGTGCCAGCAGGGCCGGGACAGCTAACACTGAAGCTTTCTTT. This sequence encodes CASRAGTANTEAFF.

This rearrangement joins TRBV2 to TRBJ2-3; D unclear. The germline V and J ends were trimmed by 8 bases and 2 bases, with 2 bases remaining between them. The germline V gene encodes CDR1 SNHLY and CDR2 FYNNEI. This CDR3 contains 10 residues. Written as DNA, the CDR3 is TGTGCCAGCCTCACAGATACGCAGTATTTT. This codes for CASLTDTQYF.

This chain links TRBV28 with TRBJ1-2, with 7 bases lining up with TRBD1. The CDR3 has 12 amino acids. The V segment lost 10 bases and the J segment 1 base; nucleotides outside the gene matches: 3. The germline CDR1 and CDR2 sequences are MDHEN and SYDVKM. The CDR3 is CATQGDNYGYTF. The CDR3, as DNA: TGTGCCACCCAGGGGGATAACTATGGCTACACCTTC.

This chain joins TRBV7-9 and TRBJ2-3; 8 bases agree with TRBD2. V was pared by 5 bases and J by 6 bases, with 10 bases of the junction left unmatched. In germline, CDR1 is SEHNR, CDR2 FQNEAQ (reference sequence). The CDR3 consists of 15 residues. The CDR3 loop reads CASSPRSGSLDTQYF. In DNA, the CDR3 is TGTGCCAGCAGCCCTAGAAGCGGGAGTTTGGATACGCAGTATTTT.

This clone was detected only a few times. V usage is TRBV4-2 and J usage is TRBJ2-7; 10 bases are a match to TRBD1. Unmatched junction bases numbered 9, after V lost 6 bases and J lost 7 bases. There are 14 residues in the CDR3. CDR1 and CDR2 (germline): LGHNA, YNFKEQ. This CDR3 is CASSRDRGVREQYF. CDR3 bases: TGTGCCAGCAGTCGGGACAGGGGTGTAAGAGAGCAGTACTTC.

The rearrangement uses TRBV15 and TRBJ1-4, with 9 bases that match TRBD1. From germline, CDR1 is LNHNV and CDR2 YYDKDF (reference sequence). V trimming: 5 bases; J trimming: 7 bases; junction bases outside the gene matches: 8. The CDR3 runs to 15 residues. The CDR3 bases are TGTGCCACCAGCTCCCAGACAGGGGGTACTGAAAAACTGTTTTTT. Encoded protein: CATSSQTGGTEKLFF.

This chain connects TRBV6-4 to TRBJ2-2, with D possibly TRBD2 on 6 matching bases. Germline values: CDR1 MRHNA, CDR2 SNTAGT. This CDR3 is 14 amino acids long. The V end was cut by 8 bases, the J end by 3 bases, with 13 bases between. This CDR3 is CASSEGSDTGELFF. In nucleotides, the CDR3 is TGTGCCAGCTCGGAGGGATCGGACACCGGGGAGCTGTTTTTT.

The CDR3 DNA sequence: TGTGCCAGCAGCCGGACGGGAAACTACGAGCAGTACTTC. It specifies CASSRTGNYEQYF. The chain links TRBV6-5 to TRBJ2-7; a weak D match, TRBD2 (5 bases). Trimming removed 6 bases from V and 3 bases from J, with 12 bases in between. CDR1 is MNHEY, CDR2 SVGAGI, per germline. The CDR3 totals 13 residues.